The 5 T cell receptor beta chains below all came from one sample that was sequenced in a study. Cells sorted as Tregs were CD4+, CD25+ and CD127-/low. From the 5' RACE reads, TCRdb called clonotypes with MiXCR, one entry per CDR3 protein. The sample consists of about 57,000 distinct CDR3 sequences, approximately 27% of them appearing once. Sample: tumor-infiltrating Tregs sorted from the breast tumor. Receptor source: a female donor with breast cancer.

This clonotype was counted only a few times. The J gene is TRBJ1-2, the V gene TRBV4-1; D is possibly TRBD1 (6 bases). The CDR3 is 16 residues long. Per germline, CDR1 MGHRA and CDR2 YSYEKL. V was pared by 0 bases and J by 5 bases, with 16 bases between. CDR3: CASSQDRGRGPYGYTF. CDR3 nucleotide sequence: TGCGCCAGCAGCCAAGATCGTGGCAGGGGTCCGTATGGCTACACCTTC.

This clonotype was counted only a few times. This rearrangement joins TRBV6-5 to TRBJ2-1; 9 nucleotides line up with TRBD1. The CDR3 has 16 amino acids. In germline, CDR1 is MNHEY, CDR2 SVGAGI. V lost 5 bases, J lost 1 base, and 6 bases stayed unmatched. The CDR3 loop is CASSGSQGASYNEQFF. CDR3 DNA: TGTGCCAGCAGTGGATCACAGGGGGCATCCTACAATGAGCAGTTCTTC.

As to this clonotype: At one end, the junction sequence differs from germline, possibly due to a read error. The rearrangement links TRBV10-3 to TRBJ1-2; TRBD1 is a possible D gene (5 bases). The germline CDR1 and CDR2 sequences are ENHRY and SYGVKD. The CDR3 consists of 13 residues. CDR3 DNA sequence: TGTGCCGTCAGTTCCGGGACTACCTATGGCTACACCTTC. Protein: CAVSSGTTYGYTF.

This clonotype came up many times. This rearrangement joins TRBV6-6 to TRBJ1-2; 8 bases are a match to TRBD1. V was pared by 1 base and J by 4 bases, with 8 bases of the junction left unmatched. The germline CDR1 and CDR2 sequences are MNHNY and SVGAGI (reference sequence). This CDR3 contains 16 residues. CDR3 protein: CASSYLTQTGGYGYTF. In nucleotides, the CDR3 is TGTGCCAGCAGTTACTTAACTCAAACAGGGGGCTATGGCTACACCTTC.

This clonotype turned up a few times. The J gene is TRBJ2-2, the V gene TRBV5-1; the match to TRBD1 covers 9 bases. The ends lost 1 base at V and 3 bases at J; junction bases unmatched: 1. The germline V gene has CDR1 SGHRS and CDR2 YFSETQ. CDR3 length: 15 residues. Here the CDR3 DNA reads TGCGCCAGCAGCTTGACAGGGGGCTACACCGGGGAGCTGTTTTTT. This codes for CASSLTGGYTGELFF.